Shown below are 17 T cell receptor beta chains from a single sample sequenced in a study of blood T cell repertoires in COVID-19. Repertoires were generated with immunoSEQ multiplex PCR, while TCRdb's copy carries only in-frame clones and drops some. The profile covers about 180,000 clones, with roughly 81% appearing a single time and about 12% taken by the ten largest. Sequencing was done on a sample of peripheral blood. The receptors stem from a woman of 80 years or more with COVID-19, enrolled during active disease.

The genes are TRBV5-1 and TRBJ2-7, with a possible D match to TRBD2 (6 bases). The V gene lost 0 bases and the J gene lost 7 bases, with 11 bases spanning the gap. CDR1 is SGHRS and CDR2 is YFSETQ in the germline V gene. This CDR3 spans 13 amino acids. The CDR3, as DNA: TGCGCCAGCAGCTTGGTTACAGGAGGGGAGCAGTACTTC. It translates to CASSLVTGGEQYF.

The gene calls are TRBV5-5 and TRBJ1-2, with D perhaps matching TRBD1 (6 bases). Trimming shortened V by 4 bases and J by 8 bases, and 18 bases separated the two germline ends. CDR1 is SGHKS and CDR2 is YYEKEE in the germline V gene (reference sequence). This CDR3 is built from 14 residues. The CDR3 bases are TGTGCCAGCAGCAGGACACAGGGTTTGGTCGGCTACACCTTC. This codes for CASSRTQGLVGYTF.

The V call is TRBV4-3, the J call TRBJ1-1; TRBD1 aligns across 11 bases. This CDR3 region has 17 residues. The trim removed 0 bases at V and 3 bases at J, leaving 6 bases unmatched. Germline CDR1 and CDR2: LGHNA and YSLEER. The CDR3 DNA follows: TGCGCCAGCAGCCAAGATGTGGGGACAGGGGGGTACACTGAAGCTTTCTTT. Encoded protein: CASSQDVGTGGYTEAFF.

The V and J genes are TRBV19 and TRBJ1-5; TRBD1 matches 7 bases. Trimming removed 5 bases from V and 0 bases from J; junction bases left unmatched: 4. The CDR3 runs to 15 residues. Germline-derived CDR1 and CDR2 are LNHDA and SQIVND (reference sequence). CDR3 loop: CASSVTGNSNQPQHF. CDR3 bases: TGTGCCAGTAGTGTGACAGGGAATAGCAATCAGCCCCAGCATTTT. Drawing the rest from reference TRBV19 and TRBJ1-5, the complete variable domain is DGGITQSPKYLFRKEGQNVTLSCEQNLNHDAMYWYRQDPGQGLRLIYYSQIVNDFQKGDIAEGYSVSREKKESFPLTVTSAQKNPTAFYLCASSVTGNSNQPQHFGDGTRLSIL.

This chain uses TRBV7-6 with TRBJ1-2, with 8 bases lining up with TRBD1. CDR3 length: 18 residues. Per germline, CDR1 SGHVS and CDR2 FNYEAQ. V gave up 6 bases and J gave up 4 bases; unmatched junction bases: 19. CDR3 sequence (DNA): TGTGCCAGCAGTCTAACGACAGGGGACCACCCCGTTACCTATGGCTACACCTTC. This sequence encodes CASSLTTGDHPVTYGYTF.

J is TRBJ2-2 and V is TRBV24-1, with D maybe TRBD1 (5 bases). Germline assignment: CDR1 KGHDR and CDR2 SFDVKD. V was clipped by 4 bases and J by 1 base, with 9 bases between them. The CDR3 covers 15 residues. This CDR3 reads CATSDPTENTGELFF. The CDR3 bases are TGTGCCACCAGTGACCCGACAGAGAACACCGGGGAGCTGTTTTTT.

This chain uses TRBV6-5 with TRBJ2-7; 9 bases match TRBD1. V shed 2 bases and J 7 bases; nucleotides not matched to a gene: 6. The CDR3 runs to 14 residues. Germline CDR1 and CDR2: MNHEY and SVGAGI. The CDR3 here is CASSYMGQGWEQYF. As DNA, the CDR3 is TGTGCCAGCAGTTACATGGGACAGGGATGGGAGCAGTACTTC.

The V call is TRBV7-2, the J call TRBJ2-3, with 8 nucleotides matching TRBD2. After removal of 4 bases from V and 1 base from J, the junction contained 7 bases not matched to a gene. This CDR3 has 16 residues. The germline V gene has CDR1 SGHTA and CDR2 FQGNSA. The CDR3 DNA reads TGTGCCAGCAGCTCCCGGGGGGGACGGGGCACAGATACGCAGTATTTT. Protein: CASSSRGGRGTDTQYF.

The rearrangement uses TRBV20-1 and TRBJ2-7; a possible D gene is TRBD2 (5 bases). Germline lookup yields CDR1 DFQATT and CDR2 SNEGSKA (reference sequence). Between the trimmed V and J ends, which lost 4 bases and 6 bases, there was a span of 10 bases. The CDR3 is 11 residues long. The CDR3, as DNA: TGCAGTGCTAATCCCGCGGGCGAGCAGTACTTC. It specifies CSANPAGEQYF.

CDR3 in amino acids: CASTDRDYEQYF. DNA for the CDR3: TGTGCCAGCACAGACAGGGACTACGAGCAGTACTTC. The rearrangement links TRBV7-9 to TRBJ2-7; 7 nucleotides line up with TRBD1. Germline V gives CDR1 SEHNR, CDR2 FQNEAQ (reference sequence). The CDR3 runs to 12 residues. The J segment lost 3 bases and the V segment lost 7 bases, leaving 3 bases of the junction unmatched.

The chain couples TRBV27 to TRBJ1-3; D gene unclear. CDR1 and CDR2 from the germline V gene are MNHEY and SMNVEV (reference sequence). CDR3 length equals 15 residues. Between the trimmed V and J ends, which lost 3 bases and 4 bases, there was a span of 13 bases. The CDR3 here is CASSLGHGPGNTIYF. As DNA, the CDR3 is TGTGCCAGCAGTTTGGGCCACGGTCCCGGAAACACCATATATTTT.

V gene TRBV5-4 combines with J gene TRBJ2-7; possible D gene TRBD2, 5 bases. Trimming removed 4 bases from V and 0 bases from J, with 14 bases in between. The CDR3 totals 15 residues. CDR1 is SGHNT, CDR2 YYREEE, per germline (reference sequence). The CDR3 coding sequence is TGTGCCAGCAGCCACGGGGATAAATACTCCTACGAGCAGTACTTC. Translated, it gives CASSHGDKYSYEQYF.

The CDR3 DNA reads as TGTGCCAGCAGTTACACTCAGGGGGCTCGAGGAGAGACCCAGTACTTC. Its protein product is CASSYTQGARGETQYF. The chain uses TRBV6-2 or TRBV6-3 and TRBJ2-5; TRBD1 matches at 8 bases. V was pared by 2 bases and J by 4 bases, with 9 bases of the junction left unmatched. The CDR3 has 16 residues. Per germline, CDR1 MNHEY and CDR2 SVGEGT.

This chain uses TRBV21-1 with TRBJ1-5; the table gives TRBD1 as D, unverified against the DNA. TRBV21-1 is given as a pseudogene. The CDR3 extends over 18 amino acids. In DNA form, the CDR3 reads TGTGCCAGCAGCAATGAAGGAATGACAGGGGAGGAACATCAGCCCCAGCATTTT. Amino acid sequence: CASSNEGMTGEEHQPQHF.

The count of this clone is one. The V call is TRBV7-6, the J call TRBJ1-3; 8 bases are a match to TRBD1. Germline loops: CDR1 SGHVS, CDR2 FNYEAQ. V gave up 4 bases and J gave up 0 bases; unmatched junction bases: 5. The CDR3 has 16 amino acids. The CDR3 here is CASSSRQGFSGNTIYF. As DNA, the CDR3 is TGTGCCAGCAGCTCTCGACAGGGGTTCTCTGGAAACACCATATATTTT. Filled out from reference TRBV7-6 and TRBJ1-3, the complete variable domain reads GAGVSQSPRYKVTKRGQDVALRCDPISGHVSLYWYRQALGQGPEFLTYFNYEAQQDKSGLPNDRFSAERPEGSISTLTIQRTEQRDSAMYRCASSSRQGFSGNTIYFGEGSWLTVV.

The genes are TRBV24-1 and TRBJ2-7; D is possibly TRBD2 (5 bases). The CDR3 loop spans 14 amino acids. Per the germline V gene, CDR1 is KGHDR and CDR2 is SFDVKD. Trimming shortened V by 4 bases and J by 2 bases, and 11 bases separated the two germline ends. Written as DNA, the CDR3 is TGTGCCACCAGTGACCCCGGGGATCCCTACGAGCAGTACTTC. This translates into CATSDPGDPYEQYF.

The rearrangement joins TRBV28 to TRBJ2-3; 11 bases match TRBD1. The germline CDR1 and CDR2 sequences are MDHEN and SYDVKM. The CDR3 has 14 residues. V lost 5 bases, J lost 3 bases, and 1 base stayed unmatched. CDR3 DNA sequence: TGTGCCAGCAGTAGGGACAGGGGGACAGATACGCAGTATTTT. This gives the protein CASSRDRGTDTQYF.